This passage covers 7 T cell receptor beta chains from one sample sequenced in a study of T cells in Graves' hyperthyroidism and ophthalmopathy. RNA transcripts gave rise to amplified TCR beta CDR3 regions. In the first-round RT-PCR of the TCR CDR3, the HTBI primer set was used. TCRdb re-analysed the multiplex PCR reads in MiXCR, keeping a single row per CDR3 protein. The profile covers about 560,000 distinct CDR3 sequences, with under 60% appearing a single time and about 7.8% taken by the ten largest. The sample was peripheral blood or thyroid tissue (not recorded which). The receptor source for this set is a woman in her late teens or twenties with Graves' hyperthyroidism.

This clonotype occurred many times. V gene TRBV25-1 combines with J gene TRBJ1-6; D unclear. CDR3 length: 13 residues. With 5 bases removed from V and 14 bases from J, the gap between germline ends came to 16 bases. Germline CDR1 and CDR2: MGHDK and SYGVNS. Here the CDR3 DNA reads TGTGCCAGCAGTCCTACTATGAGTCAGGCCCTCCACTTT. Translating gives CASSPTMSQALHF.

The sample holds a few counts of this clonotype. The rearrangement joins TRBV6-6 to TRBJ1-3; D call uncertain. CDR3 length: 14 amino acids. Germline V lookup: CDR1 MNHNY, CDR2 SVGAGI (reference sequence). The germline V and J ends were trimmed by 9 bases and 1 base, with 13 bases remaining between them. DNA for the CDR3: TGTGCCAGTGGACTCCCCTTGTCTGGAAACACCATATATTTT. Protein product: CASGLPLSGNTIYF.

This clonotype was seen only a few times. The chain uses TRBV7-8 and TRBJ2-7; TRBD1 or TRBD2 may be the D gene (5 bases each). The germline gives CDR1 SGHVS, CDR2 FQNEAQ. V gave up 0 bases and J gave up 2 bases, with 14 bases separating them. The CDR3 is 16 amino acids. This chain's CDR3 is CASSLAPRDQTYEQYF. The CDR3 coding sequence is TGTGCCAGCAGCTTAGCGCCCAGGGACCAAACCTACGAGCAGTACTTC.

This rearrangement joins TRBV7-9 to TRBJ2-5; TRBD2 aligns across 9 bases. The CDR3 is made up of 16 amino acids. V lost 6 bases to trimming and J lost 7 bases; unmatched junction nucleotides: 15. Germline lookup yields CDR1 SEHNR and CDR2 FQNEAQ (reference sequence). CDR3 protein: CASSDSLATSGRTQYF. The CDR3 DNA follows: TGTGCCAGCAGTGATTCCCTCGCGACTAGCGGCCGGACCCAGTACTTC.

This clonotype was recorded a few times. J is TRBJ2-7 and V is TRBV19; D gene uncertain. The germline gives CDR1 LNHDA, CDR2 SQIVND (reference sequence). Trimming took 5 bases from V and 0 from J, leaving 8 bases between them. There are 13 residues in the CDR3. The CDR3 reads CASSWAVSYEQYF. The CDR3 region has the DNA TGTGCCAGTAGTTGGGCGGTCTCCTACGAGCAGTACTTC.

As regards this clonotype: Its ends do not fully match the called genes, so a read error is possible. The rearrangement joins TRBV7-2 to TRBJ1-5; TRBD1 aligns across 9 bases. The CDR3 runs 16 residues. Looked up from germline, CDR1 is SGHTA and CDR2 is FQGNSA. The CDR3 is CASSQNRDRENQPQHF. CDR3 DNA sequence: TGCGCCAGCAGCCAAAACCGGGACAGGGAGAACCAGCCCCAGCATTTT. The full variable domain, its missing parts supplied by reference TRBV7-2 and TRBJ1-5, is GAGVSQSPSNKVTEKGKDVELRCDPISGHTALYWYRQSLGQGLEFLIYFQGNSAPDKSGLPSDRFSAERTGGSVSTLTIQRTQQEDSAVYLCASSQNRDRENQPQHFGDGTRLSIL.

In this sample, this clonotype turned up a few times. This chain uses TRBV3-1 with TRBJ1-2, with D unclear. CDR3 size: 12 residues. Germline V gene data show CDR1 as LGHDT and CDR2 as YNNKEL (reference sequence). V was cut by 3 bases and J by 6 bases, with 8 bases left in between. The CDR3 DNA sequence: TGTGCCAGCAGCCAGGGGATGGATGGCTACACCTTC. Translated, it gives CASSQGMDGYTF.